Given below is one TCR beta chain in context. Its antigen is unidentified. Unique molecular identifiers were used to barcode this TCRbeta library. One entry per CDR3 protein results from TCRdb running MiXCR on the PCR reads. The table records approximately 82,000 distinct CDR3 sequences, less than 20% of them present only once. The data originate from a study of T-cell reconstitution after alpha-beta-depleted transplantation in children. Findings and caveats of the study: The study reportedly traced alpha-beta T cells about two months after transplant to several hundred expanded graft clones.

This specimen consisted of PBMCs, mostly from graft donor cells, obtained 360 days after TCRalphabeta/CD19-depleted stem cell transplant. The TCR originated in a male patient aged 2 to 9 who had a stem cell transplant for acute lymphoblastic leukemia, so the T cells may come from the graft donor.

CDR3 region: CASSESGTGKEALSYEQYF. The CDR3 nucleotides are TGCGCCAGCAGTGAGTCTGGGACAGGGAAAGAAGCCCTATCCTACGAGCAGTACTTC. The chain is built from TRBV10-2 and TRBJ2-7; 9 bases agree with TRBD1. Germline V CDR1 and CDR2: WSHSY, SAAADI. This CDR3 has 19 amino acids. The ends lost 0 bases at V and 1 base at J; junction bases unmatched: 13.